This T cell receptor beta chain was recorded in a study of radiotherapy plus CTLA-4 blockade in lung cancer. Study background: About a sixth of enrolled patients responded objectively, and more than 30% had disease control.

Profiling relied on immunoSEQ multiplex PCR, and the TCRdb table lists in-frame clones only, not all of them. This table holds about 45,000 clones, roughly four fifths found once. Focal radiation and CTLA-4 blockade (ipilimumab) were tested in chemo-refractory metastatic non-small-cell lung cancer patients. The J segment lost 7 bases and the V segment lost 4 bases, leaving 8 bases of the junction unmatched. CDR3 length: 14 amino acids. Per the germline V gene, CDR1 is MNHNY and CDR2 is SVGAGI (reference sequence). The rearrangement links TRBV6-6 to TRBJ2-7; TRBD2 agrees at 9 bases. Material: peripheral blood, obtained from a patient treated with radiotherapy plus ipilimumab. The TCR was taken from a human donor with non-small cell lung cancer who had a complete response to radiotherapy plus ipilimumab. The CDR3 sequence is CASSLAGAFVEQYF. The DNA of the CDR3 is TGTGCCAGCAGTTTAGCGGGAGCATTTGTGGAGCAGTACTTC.